This T cell receptor (beta chain) was sequenced during a study of control samples from healthy donors and cancer patients. Clones were sequenced by immunoSEQ multiplex PCR, and TCRdb holds only the in-frame ones, with some missing. The data contain 150,000 to 200,000 clones, roughly 92% of them singletons. Germline CDR1 MGHRA, CDR2 YSYEKL. This CDR3 is 15 amino acids long. V lost 0 bases, J lost 3 bases, and 4 bases stayed unmatched. The receptor comes from a young man in good health. The chain employs TRBV4-1 and TRBJ2-7; 8 bases line up with TRBD2. The material sequenced was blood. CDR3 protein: CASSQEQRESYEQYF. CDR3 DNA: TGCGCCAGCAGCCAAGAACAGCGGGAGAGCTACGAGCAGTACTTC.